This TCR beta chain is drawn from a study of CD8+ T cells in alopecia areata. Study-level background: Tofacitinib dosing lasted 6 to 18 months, which was then followed by 6 months off drug.

Study results and limitations: Scalp clonality, along with expanded CD8+ clones among the top 100, was significantly decreased by tofacitinib.

About this clone itself: Its antigen remains unidentified.

Stated treatment: oral pan-JAK inhibitor, 5-10 mg twice daily. Obtained from alopecia areata patients were lesional scalp punch biopsies along with peripheral blood. RNA extraction and reverse transcription yielded cDNA as sequencing template. The protocol was immunoSEQ multiplex PCR, while the TCRdb copy is restricted to in-frame clones and leaves out a portion. This sample yields 150,000 to 200,000 clones, of which about 60% are seen a single time; roughly 12% belongs to the top ten. Germline V gene lookup returns CDR1 LNHDA and CDR2 SQIVND (reference sequence). The CDR3 consists of 17 residues. The trim removed 6 bases at V and 2 bases at J, leaving 10 bases unmatched.

The chain links TRBV19 to TRBJ1-2; 12 bases map to TRBD1. The source is a human donor with alopecia areata. This specimen consisted of CD8+ T cells sorted from blood, obtained at week 24, from a patient treated with tofacitinib. CDR3 loop: CASSLQGTGGLNYGYTF. The CDR3 DNA reads TGTGCCAGTAGCCTTCAGGGGACAGGGGGCTTGAACTATGGCTACACCTTC.